A single sample is the source of the 17 T cell receptor beta chains below, sequenced in a study of OX40 agonist ivuxolimab in advanced cancers. Produced via immunoSEQ multiplex PCR; TCRdb's table is partial and in-frame only. The sample contains roughly 55,000 clones, 70% to 80% of which appear only once. Sequencing was performed on CD4+ or CD8+ T cells sorted from blood, taken in a trial of the OX40 agonist ivuxolimab. The source is an adult with an advanced solid tumor such as melanoma, head and neck, liver or kidney cancer.

This clone came up once. The chain employs TRBV5-1 and TRBJ1-2, with 7 bases identical to TRBD1. CDR3 length equals 14 residues. V trimming: 0 bases; J trimming: 4 bases; junction bases outside the gene matches: 3. CDR1 and CDR2 (germline): SGHRS, YFSETQ. The CDR3: CASSLDRGGYGYTF. The CDR3 DNA follows: TGCGCCAGCAGCTTGGACAGGGGTGGCTATGGCTACACCTTC.

The CDR3 DNA follows: TGTGCCAGCAGTTCATACTCCGGACAGGCAGGCTACGAGCAGTACTTC. Residues: CASSSYSGQAGYEQYF. The J gene is TRBJ2-7, the V gene TRBV27; 7 bases are a match to TRBD1. The CDR3 spans 16 residues. Losses at the gene ends were 4 bases for V and 3 bases for J; bases not matched to a gene: 12. The germline CDR1 and CDR2 sequences are MNHEY and SMNVEV (reference sequence).

For the CDR3, the DNA is TGTGCCAGCAGCCAGAGATGGCAGGGCGGTTATGGCTACACCTTC. Translated: CASSQRWQGGYGYTF. The genes are TRBV7-2 and TRBJ1-2, with TRBD1 as a possible D gene (5 bases). V was cut by 5 bases and J by 5 bases, with 18 bases left in between. Germline V CDR1 and CDR2: SGHTA, FQGNSA. The CDR3 length is 15 residues.

The chain employs TRBV19 and TRBJ2-2, with 7 bases identical to TRBD2. Germline CDR1 and CDR2: LNHDA and SQIVND (reference sequence). J gave up 2 bases and V 5 bases, and 2 bases lay outside the gene matches. CDR3 length: 14 amino acids. Here the CDR3 reads CASSPSGNTGELFF. CDR3 coding DNA: TGTGCCAGTAGTCCTAGCGGTAACACCGGGGAGCTGTTTTTT.

In DNA form, the CDR3 reads TGCGCCAGCAGTGAAGGGGTTAAACTGTTTTTT. This gives the protein CASSEGVKLFF. The chain combines TRBV10-2 with TRBJ1-4; TRBD1 might be the D (5 bases). The CDR3 totals 11 residues. V was shortened by 3 bases and J by 11 bases, with 7 bases between the two germline ends. Germline V gene sequence: CDR1 WSHSY, CDR2 SAAADI.

V gene TRBV5-4 combines with J gene TRBJ1-2, with D possibly matching TRBD1 (5 bases). The CDR3 has 14 residues. Trimming shortened V by 3 bases and J by 5 bases, and 14 bases separated the two germline ends. Looked up from germline, CDR1 is SGHNT and CDR2 is YYREEE (reference sequence). CDR3 protein: CASSSGREGYGYTF. The CDR3 nucleotides are TGTGCCAGCAGCTCGGGACGGGAGGGGTATGGCTACACCTTC.

The chain couples TRBV10-1 to TRBJ1-4; maybe TRBD1 (6 bases). The V gene's germline CDR1 is WNHNN and CDR2 SYGVQD (reference sequence). The ends were cut back, 4 bases at V and 7 bases at J, with 13 bases in the middle. This CDR3 has 14 amino acids. The CDR3 sequence is CASSGGGAAEKLFF. The CDR3 DNA follows: TGCGCCAGCAGTGGTGGGGGCGCGGCTGAAAAACTGTTTTTT.

The chain recombines TRBV10-2 with TRBJ2-3; TRBD2 matches 13 bases. The CDR3 is 16 residues long. J was trimmed by 5 bases and V by 6 bases; bases with no gene match: 8. Germline V lookup: CDR1 WSHSY, CDR2 SAAADI. The CDR3 reads CASRELAGGPGDTQYF. CDR3 sequence (DNA): TGCGCCAGCAGAGAACTAGCGGGGGGGCCGGGAGATACGCAGTATTTT.

This chain connects TRBV11-2 to TRBJ2-1; 15 positions match TRBD2. The CDR3 sequence is 17 residues long. V trimming: 4 bases; J trimming: 6 bases; junction bases outside the gene matches: 7. Looked up from germline, CDR1 is SGHAT and CDR2 is FQNNGV. CDR3 residues: CASSSRTSGRAVNEQFF. In DNA, the CDR3 is TGTGCCAGCAGCTCGAGGACTAGCGGGAGGGCCGTCAATGAGCAGTTCTTC.

This chain uses TRBV18 with TRBJ2-1; 7 bases line up with TRBD1. Germline loops: CDR1 KGHSH, CDR2 LQKENI. This CDR3 has 16 amino acids. J was trimmed by 2 bases and V by 0 bases; bases with no gene match: 4. The CDR3 bases are TGTGCCAGCTCACCACCCCGACAGGGACCCTACAATGAGCAGTTCTTC. Translated, it gives CASSPPRQGPYNEQFF. Filled out from reference TRBV18 and TRBJ2-1, the complete variable domain reads NAGVMQNPRHLVRRRGQEARLRCSPMKGHSHVYWYRQLPEEGLKFMVYLQKENIIDESGMPKERFSAEFPKEGPSILRIQQVVRGDSAAYFCASSPPRQGPYNEQFFGPGTRLTVL.

This clone was detected a few times. The chain couples TRBV6-5 to TRBJ1-5; D gene uncertain. Germline V gives CDR1 MNHEY, CDR2 SVGAGI. The CDR3 spans 14 residues. The V end was cut by 2 bases, the J end by 3 bases, with 8 bases between. The CDR3 bases are TGTGCCAGCAGTTACGGCGGTTACAATCAGCCCCAGCATTTT. Amino acids: CASSYGGYNQPQHF.

The J gene is TRBJ2-3, the V gene TRBV6-5; 8 bases are a match to TRBD2. V dropped 2 bases and J dropped 1; count of bases not matched to a gene: 5. This CDR3 is 16 amino acids long. Per germline, CDR1 MNHEY and CDR2 SVGAGI. CDR3 in DNA: TGTGCCAGCAGTTACGGTAGCGGGGCCCGCACAGATACGCAGTATTTT. This encodes CASSYGSGARTDTQYF.

The chain links TRBV12-2 to TRBJ2-5; the table's D call TRBD1 went unverified against the DNA. The DNA end lines up better with TRBJ2-7; the J call may be wrong. TRBV12-2 corresponds to a pseudogene. This CDR3 has 14 residues. The DNA for the CDR3 is TGTGCAAGTCGCTTAGCGCAGGGCCCCTACGAGCAGTACTTC. Amino acids: CASRLAQGPYEQYF.

The chain uses TRBV18 and TRBJ2-3; D possibly matches TRBD1 or TRBD2 (5 bases each). The CDR3 consists of 12 residues. The V gene's germline CDR1 is KGHSH and CDR2 LQKENI. Trimming pared 4 bases from V and 4 bases from J, leaving 6 bases between. CDR3: CASSRGADTQYF. Written as DNA, the CDR3 is TGTGCCAGCTCACGAGGGGCAGATACGCAGTATTTT.

The chain links TRBV29-1 to TRBJ1-2, with D unresolved. There are 12 residues in the CDR3. Deletions cut 4 bases from V and 4 bases from J, with 10 bases between. The germline V gene encodes CDR1 SQVTM and CDR2 ANQGSEA. CDR3 DNA: TGCAGCGTTGTCCGGGTCTCCTATGGCTACACCTTC. This translates into CSVVRVSYGYTF.

This clone was seen only a few times. Within the sample, other DNA sequences also encode this same CDR3. The chain has TRBV19 and TRBJ1-2; D not certain. The CDR3 has 12 amino acids. V dropped 1 base and J dropped 2 bases, with 2 bases sitting between them. Germline values: CDR1 LNHDA, CDR2 SQIVND (reference sequence). The CDR3 region is CASSIANYGYTF. CDR3 bases: TGTGCCAGTAGTATAGCAAACTATGGCTACACCTTC.

This rearrangement joins TRBV19 to TRBJ2-3; TRBD1 matches at 7 bases. Trimming took 8 bases from V and 0 from J; bases not matched to a gene: 5. Germline values: CDR1 LNHDA, CDR2 SQIVND (reference sequence). The CDR3 consists of 14 residues. CDR3 in amino acids: CASGDRLSTDTQYF. In DNA form, the CDR3 reads TGTGCCAGTGGGGACAGACTTAGCACAGATACGCAGTATTTT.